This entry describes one T cell receptor (beta chain). This record comes from a study of blood T cell repertoires in COVID-19. The overall study: COVID-19 samples collected from the United States, Italy and Spain covered acute and convalescent phases.

In the original processing: Estimates of nucleated cell counts were drawn from the amplification of reference gene primers. This table comes from immunoSEQ multiplex PCR, and its TCRdb copy is limited to in-frame clones, with some not included. The DNA gave D and trimming, while V, J and clone size come from that table. The top ten clones hold around 2.1% of a sample with roughly 120,000 clones, around nine tenths of them seen once. This CDR3 region has 14 residues. With 2 bases removed from V and 4 bases from J, the gap between germline ends came to 8 bases. Germline V gene sequence: CDR1 LGHNA, CDR2 YSLEER.

The sample taken for sequencing was peripheral blood. The clonotype was recovered from a man aged 45-65 years with COVID-19, enrolled during active disease. The V call is TRBV4-3, the J call TRBJ1-4; possible D gene TRBD1, 5 bases. CDR3 DNA: TGCGCCAGCAGCCAAAGGAGGGGTAATGAAAAACTGTTTTTT. Protein: CASSQRRGNEKLFF.